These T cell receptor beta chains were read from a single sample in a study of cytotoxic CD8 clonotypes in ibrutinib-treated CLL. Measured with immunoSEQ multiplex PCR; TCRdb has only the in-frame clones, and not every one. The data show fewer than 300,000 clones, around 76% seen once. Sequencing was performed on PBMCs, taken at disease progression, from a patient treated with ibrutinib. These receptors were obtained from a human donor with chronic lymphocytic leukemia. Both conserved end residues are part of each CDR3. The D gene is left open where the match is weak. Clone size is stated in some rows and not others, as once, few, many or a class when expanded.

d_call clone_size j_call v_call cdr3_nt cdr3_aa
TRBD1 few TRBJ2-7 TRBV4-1 TGCGCCAGCAGCCAAGAGACAGGGGCCTACGAGCAGTACTTC CASSQETGAYEQYF
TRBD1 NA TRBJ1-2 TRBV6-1 TGTGCCAGCACCCAAGAGGGGGACAGCTATGGCTACACCTTC CASTQEGDSYGYTF
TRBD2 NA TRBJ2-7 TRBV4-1 TGCGCCAGCAGCCAAGTCCCCTCTAGCGGGATAAGCTCCCTACGCGAGCAGTACTTC CASSQVPSSGISSLREQYF
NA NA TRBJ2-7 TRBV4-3 TGCGCCAGCTCAAACAGGCTTGCCTACGAGCAGTACTTC CASSNRLAYEQYF
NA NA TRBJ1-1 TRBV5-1 TGCGCCAGCAGCTTGCAGGGGATGAACACTGAAGCTTTCTTT CASSLQGMNTEAFF
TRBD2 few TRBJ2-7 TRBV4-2 TGTGCCAGCAGCCGGCCTAGCGGGGGGCCCCGGGAGCAGTACTTC CASSRPSGGPREQYF
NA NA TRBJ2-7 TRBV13 TGTGCCAGCAGCTTACAGGGGCCGAGCGAGCAGTACTTC CASSLQGPSEQYF
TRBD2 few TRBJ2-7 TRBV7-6 TGTGCCAGCAGCTCTGCCGGGACTAGCCCAGTCGAGCAGTACTTC CASSSAGTSPVEQYF
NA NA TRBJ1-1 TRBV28 TGTGCCAGCAGCTCTCACCCCACAGGGAGGACTGAAGCTTTCTTT CASSSHPTGRTEAFF
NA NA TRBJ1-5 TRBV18 TGTGCCAGCTCACCACGTTGGGGGCTCCAGCATTTT CASSPRWGLQHF
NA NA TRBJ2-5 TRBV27 TGTGCCAGCAGTTTACGGGCGCAAGAGACCCAGTACTTC CASSLRAQETQYF
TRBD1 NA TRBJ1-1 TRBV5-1 TGCGCCAGCAGAGGACAGGGGGTAATTGATGAAGCTTTCTTT CASRGQGVIDEAFF
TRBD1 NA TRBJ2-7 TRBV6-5 TGTGCCAGCAGAGGTCCGGACAGGGCATCCTACGAGCAGTACTTC CASRGPDRASYEQYF
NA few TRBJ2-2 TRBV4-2 TGTGCCAGCAGCCATGCCCGATCCGGGACATTCGCCGACCCCGGGGAGCTGTTTTTT CASSHARSGTFADPGELFF
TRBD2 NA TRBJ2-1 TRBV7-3 TGTGCCAGCAGCCCGTGGACTAGCGGGGGGGCCAATGAGCAGTTCTTC CASSPWTSGGANEQFF
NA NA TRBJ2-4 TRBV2 TGTGCCAGCAGTGTAGAATACGGCGTCGGAAACATTCAGTACTTC CASSVEYGVGNIQYF
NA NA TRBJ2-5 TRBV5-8 TGTGCCAGCAGCTGGGAGACCCAGTACTTC CASSWETQYF
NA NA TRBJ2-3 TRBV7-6 TGTGCCAGCAGCTTAGATTTGAGAATAGGAATTTCAGATACGCAGTATTTT CASSLDLRIGISDTQYF
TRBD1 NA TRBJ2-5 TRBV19 TGTGCCAGTAGTATTACGGGACAGGGTATGGCGGAGACCCAGTACTTC CASSITGQGMAETQYF
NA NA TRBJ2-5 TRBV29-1 TGCAGCGTCCAGCTACTGGAGACCCAGTACTTC CSVQLLETQYF
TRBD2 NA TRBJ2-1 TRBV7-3 TGTGCCAGCAGCCCTACTAGCGGGAGCTACAATGAGCAGTTCTTC CASSPTSGSYNEQFF
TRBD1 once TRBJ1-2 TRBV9 TGTGCCAGCAGCGTGGGACAGGGCTACGGCTACACCTTC CASSVGQGYGYTF
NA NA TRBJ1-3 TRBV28 TGTGCCAGCAGTTTGGGGCCTCTTGGGAGGGACTCTGGAAACACCATATATTTT CASSLGPLGRDSGNTIYF
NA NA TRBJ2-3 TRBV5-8 TGTGCCAGCAGCTTGGGGGGTTCAGATATGCAGTATTTT CASSLGGSDMQYF
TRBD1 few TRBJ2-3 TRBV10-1 TGCGCCAGCAGACCCCACAGGGGGCGAACGCAGTATTTT CASRPHRGRTQYF
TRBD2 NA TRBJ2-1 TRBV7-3 TGTGCCAGCAGCTTTATCCCTAGCGGGCGGAATGAGCAGTTCTTC CASSFIPSGRNEQFF
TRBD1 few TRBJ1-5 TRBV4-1 TGCGCCAGCAGCCAAGGTTCGGGACAGGGGAGGGATCAGCCCCAGCATTTT CASSQGSGQGRDQPQHF
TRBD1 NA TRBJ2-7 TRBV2 TGTGCCAGCCGCCGGGACAGGGATATTGTCGAGCAGTACTTC CASRRDRDIVEQYF
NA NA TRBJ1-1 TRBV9 TGTGCCAGCAGCGTAGGCGGCAGCGGGAGGCACGAAGCTTTCTTT CASSVGGSGRHEAFF
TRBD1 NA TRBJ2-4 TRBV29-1 TGCAGCGTCGACAGGGGAAACATTCAGTACTTC CSVDRGNIQYF
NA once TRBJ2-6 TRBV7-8 TGTGCCAGCAGCTTAGCAAGGGTTGCTGGGGCCAACGTCCTGACTTTC CASSLARVAGANVLTF
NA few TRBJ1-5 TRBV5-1 TGCGCCAGCGAATCCCTCAGGGATCAGCCCCAGCATTTT CASESLRDQPQHF
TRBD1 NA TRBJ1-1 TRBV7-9 TGTGCCAGCAGCTTAGGGGACAGGGCTATGAACACTGAAGCTTTCTTT CASSLGDRAMNTEAFF
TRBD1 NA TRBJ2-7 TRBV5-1 TGCGCCAGCAGGCGTGACAGGGACGAGCAGTACTTC CASRRDRDEQYF
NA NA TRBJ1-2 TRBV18 TGTGCCAGCTCACCTGTGCGGGATGGCTACACCTTC CASSPVRDGYTF
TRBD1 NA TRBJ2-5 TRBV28 TGTGCCAGCCGGGACAGGCCCCGAGAGACCCAGTACTTC CASRDRPRETQYF
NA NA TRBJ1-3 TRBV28 TGTGCCAGCAGTTATGCTCGGGTGCCGGGGTCTGGAAACACCATATATTTT CASSYARVPGSGNTIYF
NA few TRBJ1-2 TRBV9 TGTGCCAGCAGCGTAGATAGGGCCACCTTC CASSVDRATF
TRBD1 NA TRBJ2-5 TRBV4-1 TGCGCCAGCAGCCAAAACCATTACAGGGGGGAGACCCAGTACTTC CASSQNHYRGETQYF
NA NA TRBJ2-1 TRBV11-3 TGTGCCAGCAGCCCAGCCCACTACAATGAGCAGTTCTTC CASSPAHYNEQFF
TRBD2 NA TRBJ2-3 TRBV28 TGTGCCAGCAGTTACCCGATAGCGGGAGTGGGGGCAGATACGCAGTATTTT CASSYPIAGVGADTQYF
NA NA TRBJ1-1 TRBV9 TGTGCCAGCAGCGTAGTTAGACAGGTGGGGGCTGAAGCTTTCTTT CASSVVRQVGAEAFF
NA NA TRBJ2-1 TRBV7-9 TGTGCCAGCAGCCAAAGTCTTGAGACTAGGGGGTTCTTC CASSQSLETRGFF
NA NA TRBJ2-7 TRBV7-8 TGTGCCAGCAGCTTCCCGGGGACCAGCCATTCCTACGAGCAGTACTTC CASSFPGTSHSYEQYF
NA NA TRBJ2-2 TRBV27 TGTGCCAGCAGTAGAGGGTGGAACACCGGGGAGCTGTTTTTT CASSRGWNTGELFF
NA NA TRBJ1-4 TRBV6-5 TGTGCCAGCAGTTACGCAGGGACTAAGGGTGAAAAACTGTTTTTT CASSYAGTKGEKLFF
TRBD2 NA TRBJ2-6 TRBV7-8 TGTGCCAGCAACCGACGGCTGGCTAGCGGGAGGGCCGGGGCCAACGTCCTGACTTTC CASNRRLASGRAGANVLTF
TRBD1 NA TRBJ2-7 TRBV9 TGTGCCAGCAGCCCCACCGCGCCGGGACAGGGGGCATACGAGCAGTACTTC CASSPTAPGQGAYEQYF
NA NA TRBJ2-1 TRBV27 TGTGCCAGCAGTTCGTGGAGCTCCTACAATGAGCAGTTCTTC CASSSWSSYNEQFF